A single sample gave rise to the 11 T cell receptor beta chains below, sequenced in a study of blood T cell repertoires in COVID-19 (dated by TCRdb to 2018 to 2020). The library was produced with the immunoSEQ multiplex PCR assay. What TCRdb holds here is the immuneACCESS table cut down to in-frame rearrangements. Part of the clones is not present; checked against another copy, under half of the missing clones reflect an unresolved V gene, and the others are unexplained. This sample has around 170,000 clones in its table, and about 74% of those were observed once. The top ten clones comprise less than 3% of the sample. Source material: peripheral blood. These receptors were obtained from a woman older than 75 with acute or convalescent COVID-19.

This chain links TRBV7-2 with TRBJ1-1, with a weak D call TRBD1 (6 bases). Trimming took off 6 bases at V and 2 bases at J, with 13 bases between the two ends. Looked up from germline, CDR1 is SGHTA and CDR2 is FQGNSA. The CDR3 runs 14 residues. The chain's CDR3 is CASRQGGSNTEAFF. Written as DNA, the CDR3 is TGTGCCAGCAGACAGGGTGGGTCAAACACTGAAGCTTTCTTT.

The chain combines TRBV20-1 with TRBJ1-1; no firm D call. The CDR3 has 13 residues. Deletions cut 3 bases from V and 0 bases from J, with 8 bases between. The V gene's germline CDR1 is DFQATT and CDR2 SNEGSKA (reference sequence). As DNA, the CDR3 is TGCAGTGCTAGTCCAACAATGAACACTGAAGCTTTCTTT. This sequence encodes CSASPTMNTEAFF.

This chain joins TRBV6-5 and TRBJ2-1, with TRBD2 as a possible D gene (6 bases). The CDR3 consists of 14 residues. Per the germline V gene, CDR1 is MNHEY and CDR2 is SVGAGI. V lost 0 bases to trimming and J lost 9 bases, with 12 bases between them. The CDR3 region has the DNA TGTGCCAGCAGTTACTCACGCGGGAAAGGTGAGCAGTTCTTC. Protein sequence: CASSYSRGKGEQFF.

This chain links TRBV6-5 with TRBJ2-3; D is unclear. The ends were cut back, 6 bases at V and 1 base at J, with 8 bases in the middle. The germline V gene has CDR1 MNHEY and CDR2 SVGAGI. The length of the CDR3 is 13 residues. This CDR3 is CASRYPGTDTQYF. The DNA for the CDR3 is TGTGCCAGCAGATACCCCGGCACAGATACGCAGTATTTT.

This clone was detected only a few times. The rearrangement joins TRBV28 to TRBJ2-1; tentative D call: TRBD1 (6 bases). Germline V gene lookup returns CDR1 MDHEN and CDR2 SYDVKM. The CDR3 is 13 amino acids. V was clipped by 7 bases and J by 8 bases, with 15 bases between them. In DNA, the CDR3 is TGTGCCAGCACTCCAGGGGACGGCCATGAGCAGTTCTTC. Translating it yields CASTPGDGHEQFF.

This clone was picked up a small number of times. The genes are TRBV9 and TRBJ2-7; 10 nucleotides agree with TRBD2. This CDR3 has 15 amino acids. Unmatched junction bases numbered 4, after V lost 0 bases and J lost 4 bases. Germline V gene sequence: CDR1 SGDLS, CDR2 YYNGEE. The CDR3, as DNA: TGTGCCAGCAGCGTAGAGACTAGCGGGTTGTACGAGCAGTACTTC. This gives the protein CASSVETSGLYEQYF.

The chain recombines TRBV3-1 (or the pseudogene TRBV3-2) with TRBJ2-4; D ambiguous. The V end was cut by 2 bases, the J end by 9 bases, with 8 bases between. CDR3 size: 12 residues. Germline V gene lookup returns CDR1 LGHDT and CDR2 YNNKEL (reference sequence). CDR3: CASSQTRSIQYF. In DNA, the CDR3 is TGTGCCAGCAGCCAAACTCGAAGCATTCAGTACTTC.

The chain has TRBV28 and TRBJ1-6; D perhaps matches TRBD1 (6 bases). The CDR3 totals 15 residues. The germline V gene has CDR1 MDHEN and CDR2 SYDVKM. Trimming cost V 11 bases and J 1 base, with 15 bases left between them. The DNA of the CDR3 is TGTGCCGGTCGCGGGGGGCAGTCCTATAATTCACCCCTCCACTTT. This sequence encodes CAGRGGQSYNSPLHF.

This clone appeared a single time. The genes are TRBV28 and TRBJ2-7; TRBD2 is a possible D gene (5 bases). The CDR3 sequence is 13 residues long. CDR1 and CDR2 from the germline V gene are MDHEN and SYDVKM. Trimming shortened V by 6 bases and J by 4 bases, and 13 bases separated the two germline ends. CDR3 region: CASSLGVRYEQYF. DNA for the CDR3: TGTGCCAGCAGCCTGGGAGTTCGGTACGAGCAGTACTTC.

The chain uses TRBV24-1 and TRBJ1-1, with 12 nucleotides matching TRBD1. The germline CDR1 and CDR2 sequences are KGHDR and SFDVKD. Unmatched junction bases numbered 2, after V lost 3 bases and J lost 4 bases. The CDR3 covers 15 residues. The CDR3 loop reads CATSDGTGGGTEAFF. CDR3 coding DNA: TGTGCCACCAGTGATGGGACAGGGGGCGGCACTGAAGCTTTCTTT.

The chain carries TRBV7-9 and TRBJ2-1; TRBD2 matches at 7 bases. The CDR3 length is 13 residues. The trim removed 5 bases at V and 3 bases at J, leaving 1 base unmatched. Germline lookup yields CDR1 SEHNR and CDR2 FQNEAQ (reference sequence). In nucleotides, the CDR3 is TGTGCCAGCAGCAGCGGGAACTACAATGAGCAGTTCTTC. This codes for CASSSGNYNEQFF.